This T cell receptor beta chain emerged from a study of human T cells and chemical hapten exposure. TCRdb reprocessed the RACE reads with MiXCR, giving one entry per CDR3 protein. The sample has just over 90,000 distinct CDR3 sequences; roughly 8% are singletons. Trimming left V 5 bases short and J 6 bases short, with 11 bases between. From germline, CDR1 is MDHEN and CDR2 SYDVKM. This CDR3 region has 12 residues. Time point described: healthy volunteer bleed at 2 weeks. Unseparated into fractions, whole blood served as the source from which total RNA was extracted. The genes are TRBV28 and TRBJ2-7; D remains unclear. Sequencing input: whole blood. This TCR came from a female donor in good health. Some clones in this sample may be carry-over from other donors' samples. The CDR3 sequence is CASSIPGSEQYF. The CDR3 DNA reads TGTGCCAGCAGTATTCCCGGTAGCGAGCAGTACTTC.